This T cell receptor (beta chain) was found in a study of CD8+ T cells in alopecia areata. Background on the study: Each day, treated patients took oral tofacitinib twice, at 5 to 10 mg per dose.

Per germline, CDR1 MNHEY and CDR2 SVGAGI. This CDR3 contains 15 residues. Trimming took 0 bases from V and 5 from J, leaving 13 bases between them. Extraction and reverse transcription of RNA yielded cDNA as the sequencing template. TCRdb keeps only in-frame clones here, not all; method: immunoSEQ multiplex PCR. The data contain under 70,000 clones, over 95% of them singletons. Points on this clone: This CDR3 is also generated by other DNA sequences in the sample.

The chain uses TRBV6-5 and TRBJ2-5; maybe TRBD2 (7 bases). The origin of this receptor is a human donor with alopecia areata. This sample comprised CD8+ T cells sorted from blood, obtained at week 0. CDR3 sequence: CASSYSGGAGETQYF. Here the CDR3 DNA reads TGTGCCAGCAGTTACTCGGGGGGGGCAGGGGAGACCCAGTACTTC.